This T cell receptor beta chain was captured by sequencing in a study of Ad26.COV2.S vaccination and SARS-CoV-2 variants. The study, taken as a whole, reports: People who got the vaccine or the placebo had similar non-spike TCR breadth. Total T cell responses may have been underestimated by the TCR breadth and depth analyses. Vaccine recipients showed a spike-specific TCR breadth that was higher than in placebo recipients.

Libraries were prepared by immunoSEQ multiplex PCR; TCRdb keeps only in-frame clonotypes and omits some of them. This table has roughly 180,000 clones, 87% appearing once. About this clone itself: Its antigen is currently unknown.

Germline CDR1 reads SGHTA; CDR2 reads FQGNSA. The ends lost 1 base at V and 4 bases at J; junction bases unmatched: 1. The CDR3 totals 15 residues. V gene TRBV7-2 combines with J gene TRBJ2-2, with 9 bases aligning to TRBD2. This TCR was sampled from a human donor who had recovered from COVID-19. Sequenced here: peripheral blood, sampled after recovery from COVID-19. CDR3 in amino acids: CASSLVTSGTGELFF. DNA of the CDR3: TGTGCCAGCAGCTTAGTGACTAGCGGCACCGGGGAGCTGTTTTTT.